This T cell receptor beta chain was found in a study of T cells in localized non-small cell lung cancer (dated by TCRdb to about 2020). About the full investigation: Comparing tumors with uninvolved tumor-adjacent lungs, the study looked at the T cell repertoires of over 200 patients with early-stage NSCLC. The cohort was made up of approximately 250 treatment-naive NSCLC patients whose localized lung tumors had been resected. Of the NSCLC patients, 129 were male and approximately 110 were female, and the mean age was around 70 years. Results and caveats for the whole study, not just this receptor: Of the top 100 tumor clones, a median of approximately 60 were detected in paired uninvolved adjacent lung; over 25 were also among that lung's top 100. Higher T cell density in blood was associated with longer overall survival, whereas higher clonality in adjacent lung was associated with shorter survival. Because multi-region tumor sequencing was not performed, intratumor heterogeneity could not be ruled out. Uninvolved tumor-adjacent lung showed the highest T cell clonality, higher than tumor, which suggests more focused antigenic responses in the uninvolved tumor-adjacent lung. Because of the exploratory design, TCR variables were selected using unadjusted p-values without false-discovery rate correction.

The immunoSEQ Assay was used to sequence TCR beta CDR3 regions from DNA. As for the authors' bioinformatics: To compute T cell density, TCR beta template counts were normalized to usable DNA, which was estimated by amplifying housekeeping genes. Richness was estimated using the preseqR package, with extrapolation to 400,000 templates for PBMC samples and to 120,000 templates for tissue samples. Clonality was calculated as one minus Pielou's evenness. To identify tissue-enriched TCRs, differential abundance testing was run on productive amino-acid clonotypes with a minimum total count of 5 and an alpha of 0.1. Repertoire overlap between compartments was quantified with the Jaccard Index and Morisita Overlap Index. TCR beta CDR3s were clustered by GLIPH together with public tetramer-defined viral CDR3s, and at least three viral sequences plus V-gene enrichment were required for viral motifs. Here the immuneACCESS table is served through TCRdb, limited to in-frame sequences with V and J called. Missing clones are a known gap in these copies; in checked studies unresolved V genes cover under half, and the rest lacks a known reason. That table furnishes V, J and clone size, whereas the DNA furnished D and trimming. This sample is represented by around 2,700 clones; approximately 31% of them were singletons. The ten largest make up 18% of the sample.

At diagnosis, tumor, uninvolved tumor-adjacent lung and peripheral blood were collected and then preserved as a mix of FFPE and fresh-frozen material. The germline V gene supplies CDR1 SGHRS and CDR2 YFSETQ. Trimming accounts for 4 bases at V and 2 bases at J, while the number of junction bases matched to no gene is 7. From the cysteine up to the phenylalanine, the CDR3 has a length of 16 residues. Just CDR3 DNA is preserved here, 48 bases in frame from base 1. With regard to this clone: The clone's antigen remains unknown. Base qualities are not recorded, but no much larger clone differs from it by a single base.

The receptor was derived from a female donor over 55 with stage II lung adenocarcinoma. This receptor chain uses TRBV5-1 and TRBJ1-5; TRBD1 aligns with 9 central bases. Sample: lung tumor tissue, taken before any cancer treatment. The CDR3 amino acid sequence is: CASSPGQGEGNQPQHF. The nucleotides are TGCGCCAGCAGCCCGGGACAGGGAGAGGGCAATCAGCCCCAGCATTTT.